The 6 T cell receptor beta chains listed next were all sequenced from one sample in a study of blood T cell repertoires in COVID-19. TCRdb's copy holds only in-frame clones and misses some; the assay was immunoSEQ multiplex PCR. Of about 33,000 clones listed, about 82% are singletons. Source material: peripheral blood. These receptors originate from a man in his sixties with active COVID-19.

The chain is built from TRBV18 and TRBJ1-5; TRBD1 matches 9 bases. Trimming took 3 bases from V and 5 from J; bases not matched to a gene: 2. Germline V gene data show CDR1 as KGHSH and CDR2 as LQKENI. The CDR3 totals 14 residues. The CDR3 sequence: CASSPGQGYQPQHF. CDR3 nucleotide sequence: TGTGCCAGCTCACCGGGACAGGGATATCAGCCCCAGCATTTT.

The chain recombines TRBV3-1 (or the pseudogene TRBV3-2) with TRBJ2-3, with TRBD2 matching over 8 bases. The CDR3 runs to 15 residues. CDR1 is LGHDT, CDR2 YNNKEL, per germline (reference sequence). Trimming cost V 2 bases and J 0 bases; bases outside gene matches: 1. The CDR3 DNA is TGTGCCAGCAGCCAAATAGCGGGAAGCACAGATACGCAGTATTTT. Translating it yields CASSQIAGSTDTQYF.

The chain links TRBV12-3 or TRBV12-4 to TRBJ2-4; no clear D. Trimming removed 3 bases at V and 8 bases at J, with 11 bases between. This CDR3 contains 13 residues. CDR3 amino acids: CASSFARFDIQYF. The CDR3 DNA sequence: TGTGCCAGCAGTTTCGCTAGATTCGACATTCAGTACTTC.

The chain couples TRBV6-6 to TRBJ1-1, with 7 bases that match TRBD1. The germline gives CDR1 MNHNY, CDR2 SVGAGI (reference sequence). The CDR3 covers 15 residues. J lost 2 bases, V lost 6 bases, and 9 bases had no gene match. The CDR3 nucleotides are TGTGCCAGCAGAAATACAGGGGTCTCAAACACTGAAGCTTTCTTT. Encoded protein: CASRNTGVSNTEAFF.

V and J are TRBV4-2 and TRBJ1-2; a weak D match, TRBD1 (6 bases). The germline gives CDR1 LGHNA, CDR2 YNFKEQ. V lost 5 bases to trimming and J lost 8 bases, with 18 bases between them. CDR3 length equals 14 residues. The CDR3 spells CASSYGPGHGGYTF. CDR3 in DNA: TGTGCCAGCAGCTATGGCCCGGGACACGGCGGCTACACCTTC.

This CDR3 reads CASSLVLAQETQYF. The CDR3 nucleotides are TGCGCCAGCAGCTTAGTACTAGCACAAGAGACCCAGTACTTC. The rearrangement joins TRBV5-1 to TRBJ2-5; D might be TRBD2 (6 bases). Germline CDR1 SGHRS, CDR2 YFSETQ. The V end was cut by 2 bases, the J end by 2 bases, with 10 bases between. The CDR3 covers 14 residues.